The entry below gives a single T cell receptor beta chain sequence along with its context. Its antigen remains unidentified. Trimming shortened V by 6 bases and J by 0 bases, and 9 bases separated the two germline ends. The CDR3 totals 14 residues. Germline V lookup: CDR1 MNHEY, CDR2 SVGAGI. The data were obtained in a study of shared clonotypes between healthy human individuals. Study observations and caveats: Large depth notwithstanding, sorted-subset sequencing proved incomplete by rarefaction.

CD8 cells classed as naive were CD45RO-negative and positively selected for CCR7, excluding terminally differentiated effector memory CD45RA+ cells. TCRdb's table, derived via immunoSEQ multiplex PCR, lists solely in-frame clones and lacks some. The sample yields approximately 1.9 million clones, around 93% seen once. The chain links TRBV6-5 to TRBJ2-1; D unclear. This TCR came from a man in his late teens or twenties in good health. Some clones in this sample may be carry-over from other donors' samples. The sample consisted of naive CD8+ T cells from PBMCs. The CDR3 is CASSVRSSYNEQFF. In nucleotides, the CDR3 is TGTGCCAGCAGCGTAAGGAGCTCCTACAATGAGCAGTTCTTC.